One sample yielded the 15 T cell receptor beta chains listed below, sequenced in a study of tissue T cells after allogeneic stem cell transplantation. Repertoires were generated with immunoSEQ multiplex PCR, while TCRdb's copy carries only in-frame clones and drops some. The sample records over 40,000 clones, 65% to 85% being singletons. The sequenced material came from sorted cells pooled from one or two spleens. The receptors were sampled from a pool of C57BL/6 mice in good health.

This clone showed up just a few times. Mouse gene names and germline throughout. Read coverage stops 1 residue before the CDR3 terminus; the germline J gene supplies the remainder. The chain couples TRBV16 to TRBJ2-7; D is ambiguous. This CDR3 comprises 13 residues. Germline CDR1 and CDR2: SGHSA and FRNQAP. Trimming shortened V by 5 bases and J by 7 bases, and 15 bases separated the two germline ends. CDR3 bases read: TGTGCAAGCAGCCCCAAAAGACCCGGGGAACAGTAC. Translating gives CASSPKRPGEQY. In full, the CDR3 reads CASSPKRPGEQYF.

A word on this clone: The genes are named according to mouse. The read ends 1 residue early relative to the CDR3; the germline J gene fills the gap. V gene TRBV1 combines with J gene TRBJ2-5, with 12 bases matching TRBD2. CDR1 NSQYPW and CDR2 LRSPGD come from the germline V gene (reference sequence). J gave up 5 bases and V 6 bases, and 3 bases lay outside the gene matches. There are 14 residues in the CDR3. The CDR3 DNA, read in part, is TGCACCTGCAGGTGGACTGGGGGGGGAGACACCCAGTAC. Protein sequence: CTCRWTGGGDTQY. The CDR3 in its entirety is CTCRWTGGGDTQYF.

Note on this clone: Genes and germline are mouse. CDR3 bases read: TGTGCCAGCAGCTCCACAAATTCTGGAAATACGCTCTAT. It is translated as CASSSTNSGNTLY. The full CDR3 sequence reads CASSSTNSGNTLYF. V gene TRBV3 combines with J gene TRBJ1-3; D is undetermined. Coverage ceases 1 residue before the CDR3 finishes, and the germline J gene fills in the end. The V end lost 4 bases, the J end lost 0 bases, and 7 bases lay between the germline ends. The CDR3 is 14 residues long. Germline CDR1 reads SNHLY; CDR2 reads FYNGKV (reference sequence).

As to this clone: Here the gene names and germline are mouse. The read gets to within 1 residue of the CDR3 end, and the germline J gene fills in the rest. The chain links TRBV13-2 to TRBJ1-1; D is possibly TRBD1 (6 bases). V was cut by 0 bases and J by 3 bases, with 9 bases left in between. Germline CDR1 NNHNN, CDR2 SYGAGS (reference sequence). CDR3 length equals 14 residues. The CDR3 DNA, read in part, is TGTGCCAGCGGTGATGCGGGGGGGCACACAGAAGTCTTC. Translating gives CASGDAGGHTEVF. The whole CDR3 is CASGDAGGHTEVFF.

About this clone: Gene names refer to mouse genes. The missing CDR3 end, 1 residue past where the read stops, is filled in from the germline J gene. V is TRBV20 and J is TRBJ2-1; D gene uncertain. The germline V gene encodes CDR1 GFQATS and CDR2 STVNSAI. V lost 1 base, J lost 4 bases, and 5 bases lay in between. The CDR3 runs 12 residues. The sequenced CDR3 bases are TGTGGTGCTAGGGGACAATATGCTGAGCAGTTC. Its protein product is CGARGQYAEQF. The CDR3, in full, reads CGARGQYAEQFF.

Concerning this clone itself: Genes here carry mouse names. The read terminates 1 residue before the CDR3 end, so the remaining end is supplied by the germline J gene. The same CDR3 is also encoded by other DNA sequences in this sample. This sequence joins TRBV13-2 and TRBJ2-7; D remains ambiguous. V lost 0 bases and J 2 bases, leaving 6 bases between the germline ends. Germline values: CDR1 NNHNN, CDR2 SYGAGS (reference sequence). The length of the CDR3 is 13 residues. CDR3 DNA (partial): TGTGCCAGCGGTGATGCACAAACCTATGAACAGTAC. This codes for CASGDAQTYEQY. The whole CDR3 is CASGDAQTYEQYF.

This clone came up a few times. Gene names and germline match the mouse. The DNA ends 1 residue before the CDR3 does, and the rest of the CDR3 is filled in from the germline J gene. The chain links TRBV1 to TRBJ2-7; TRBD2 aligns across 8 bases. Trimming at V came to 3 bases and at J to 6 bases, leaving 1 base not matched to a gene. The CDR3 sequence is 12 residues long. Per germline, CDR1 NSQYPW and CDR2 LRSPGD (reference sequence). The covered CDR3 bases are TGCACCTGCAGTGCTGGGGGGGTTGAACAGTAC. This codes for CTCSAGGVEQY. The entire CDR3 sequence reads CTCSAGGVEQYF.

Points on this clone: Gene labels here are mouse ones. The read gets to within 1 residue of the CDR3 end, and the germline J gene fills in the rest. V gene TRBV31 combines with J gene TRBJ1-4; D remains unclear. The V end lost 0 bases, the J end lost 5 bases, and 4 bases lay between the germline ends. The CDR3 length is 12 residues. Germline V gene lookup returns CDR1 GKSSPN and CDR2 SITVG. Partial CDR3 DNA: TGTGCCTGGAGTCTAGAGAACGAAAGATTATTT. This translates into CAWSLENERLF. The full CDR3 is CAWSLENERLFF.

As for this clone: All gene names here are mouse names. The CDR3: CASSQPGLGASQNTLYF. The sequenced part of the CDR3 DNA is TGTGCCAGCAGCCAACCGGGACTGGGGGCTAGTCAAAACACCTTGTAC. V usage is TRBV2 and J usage is TRBJ2-4; TRBD2 agrees at 11 bases. The read terminates 1 residue ahead of where the CDR3 ends, so the germline J gene completes it. The CDR3 length is 17 residues. Germline values: CDR1 LGHNA, CDR2 YSYQKL. The V and J ends lost 2 bases and 0 bases, in that order; junction bases with no gene match: 4.

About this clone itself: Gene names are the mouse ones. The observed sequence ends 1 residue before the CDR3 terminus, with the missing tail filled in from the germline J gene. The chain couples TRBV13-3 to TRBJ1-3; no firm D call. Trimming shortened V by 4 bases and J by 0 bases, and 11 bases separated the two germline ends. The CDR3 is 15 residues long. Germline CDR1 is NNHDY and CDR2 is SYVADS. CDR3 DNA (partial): TGTGCCAGCAGTCCCCCGCTCCCTTCTGGAAATACGCTCTAT. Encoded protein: CASSPPLPSGNTLY. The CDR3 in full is CASSPPLPSGNTLYF.

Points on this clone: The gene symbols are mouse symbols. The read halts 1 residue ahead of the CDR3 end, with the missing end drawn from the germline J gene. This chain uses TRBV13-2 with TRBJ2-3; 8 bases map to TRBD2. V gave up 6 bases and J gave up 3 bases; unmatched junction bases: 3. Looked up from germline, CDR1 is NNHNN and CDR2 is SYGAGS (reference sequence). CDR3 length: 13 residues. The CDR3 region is CASVMGGAETLYF. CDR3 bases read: TGTGCCAGCGTTATGGGGGGGGCAGAAACGCTGTAT.

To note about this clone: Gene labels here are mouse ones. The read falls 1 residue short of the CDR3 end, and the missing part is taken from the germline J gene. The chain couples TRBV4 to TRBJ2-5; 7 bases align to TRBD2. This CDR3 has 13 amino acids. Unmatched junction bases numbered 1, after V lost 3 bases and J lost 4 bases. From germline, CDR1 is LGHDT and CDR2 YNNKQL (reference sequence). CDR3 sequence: CASSYLGEDTQYF. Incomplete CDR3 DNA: TGTGCCAGCAGCTACCTGGGGGAAGACACCCAGTAC.

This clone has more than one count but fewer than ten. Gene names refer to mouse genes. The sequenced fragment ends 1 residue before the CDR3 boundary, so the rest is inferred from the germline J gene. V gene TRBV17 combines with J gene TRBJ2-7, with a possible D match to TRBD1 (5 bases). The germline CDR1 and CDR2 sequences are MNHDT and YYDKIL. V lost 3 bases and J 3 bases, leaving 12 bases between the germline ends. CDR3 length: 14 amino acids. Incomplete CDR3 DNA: TGTGCTAGCAGTAGGAGGGGAGCTCTCTATGAACAGTAC. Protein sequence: CASSRRGALYEQY. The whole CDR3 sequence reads CASSRRGALYEQYF.

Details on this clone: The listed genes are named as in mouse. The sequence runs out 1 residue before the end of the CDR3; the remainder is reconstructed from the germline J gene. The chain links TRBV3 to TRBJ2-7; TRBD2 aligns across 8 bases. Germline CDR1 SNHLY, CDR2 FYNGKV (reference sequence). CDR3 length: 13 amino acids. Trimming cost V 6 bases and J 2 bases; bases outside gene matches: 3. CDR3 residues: CASSRGGAYEQYF. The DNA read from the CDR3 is TGTGCCAGCAGTCGTGGGGGGGCCTATGAACAGTAC.

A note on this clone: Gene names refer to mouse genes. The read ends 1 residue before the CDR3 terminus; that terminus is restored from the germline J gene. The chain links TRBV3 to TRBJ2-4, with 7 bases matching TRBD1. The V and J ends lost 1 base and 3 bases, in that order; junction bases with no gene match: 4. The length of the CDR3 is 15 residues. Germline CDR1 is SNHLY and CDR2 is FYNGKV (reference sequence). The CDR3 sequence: CASSLVGTEQNTLYF. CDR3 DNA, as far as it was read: TGTGCCAGCAGCTTAGTCGGGACAGAACAAAACACCTTGTAC.